The 18 T cell receptor beta chains listed next were all sequenced from one sample in a study of response to subunit inactivated influenza vaccine. TCRdb re-called the RT-PCR reads through MiXCR, storing one row per CDR3 protein. The data contain roughly 290,000 distinct CDR3 sequences, just over 20% of them seen just once; the ten biggest clones take up 10%. This specimen was PBMCs from blood, taken less than 22 months after vaccination. The receptors were sampled from a man aged 45-69 years who received an inactivated influenza vaccine.

This clonotype was observed many times. CDR3 sequence: CASSESLGGRYTF. The CDR3 DNA is TGCGCCAGCAGTGAGTCTCTTGGGGGTCGCTACACCTTC. The gene calls are TRBV10-1 and TRBJ1-2; TRBD1 might be the D (5 bases). This CDR3 is built from 13 residues. From germline, CDR1 is WNHNN and CDR2 SYGVQD (reference sequence). V was shortened by 0 bases and J by 9 bases, with 11 bases between the two germline ends.

In this sample, this clonotype turned up many times. The chain uses TRBV20-1 and TRBJ1-2, with D unclear. V lost 0 bases, J lost 5 bases, and 10 bases lay in between. Germline lookup yields CDR1 DFQATT and CDR2 SNEGSKA (reference sequence). CDR3 length: 13 residues. CDR3 residues: CSARDATVYGYTF. The CDR3 DNA follows: TGCAGTGCTAGAGATGCGACTGTATATGGCTACACCTTC.

The J gene is TRBJ2-1, the V gene TRBV10-2, with 7 bases lining up with TRBD2. Germline lookup yields CDR1 WSHSY and CDR2 SAAADI. The CDR3 covers 13 residues. The CDR3 loop reads CSGGGPYYNEQFF. The CDR3, as DNA: TGCTCCGGCGGGGGACCCTACTACAATGAGCAGTTCTTC.

Only a few counts were recorded for this clonotype. V and J are TRBV29-1 and TRBJ2-3, with 11 bases aligning to TRBD1. V gave up 7 bases and J gave up 5 bases; unmatched junction bases: 8. CDR1 SQVTM and CDR2 ANQGSEA come from the germline V gene. This CDR3 is built from 14 residues. The CDR3 region is CSAPGTGGEDTQYF. CDR3 DNA: TGCAGCGCTCCCGGGACAGGGGGTGAAGATACGCAGTATTTT.

The chain carries TRBV3-1 and TRBJ2-7; 7 bases map to TRBD2. CDR3 length: 15 residues. Trimming at V came to 4 bases and at J to 5 bases, leaving 11 bases not matched to a gene. CDR1 is LGHDT and CDR2 is YNNKEL in the germline V gene (reference sequence). In DNA form, the CDR3 reads TGTGCCAGCAGCCCTAGTATGGGGGGGGGAAACGAGCAGTACTTC. Its protein is CASSPSMGGGNEQYF.

Turning to this clonotype: A read error may explain this, as a much larger clone is one base away. This sequence joins TRBV6-5 and TRBJ1-6; D may be TRBD1 (5 bases). Germline CDR1 MNHEY, CDR2 SVGAGI. This CDR3 has 19 amino acids. The CDR3 reads CASGYSVPGPKVYNSPLHF. The CDR3 region has the DNA TGTGCCAGCGGTTACTCTGTACCGGGACCGAAGGTCTATAATTCACCCCTCCACTTT.

A few counts support this clonotype. The chain employs TRBV4-3 and TRBJ2-1, with D maybe TRBD1 (6 bases). This CDR3 spans 15 amino acids. Trimming removed 4 bases from V and 4 bases from J, with 14 bases in between. Germline values: CDR1 LGHNA, CDR2 YSLEER. The CDR3 coding sequence is TGCGCCAGCAGCCTGAGCCGGGACACATACAATGAGCAGTTCTTC. It specifies CASSLSRDTYNEQFF.

With regard to this clonotype: One end of the junction does not line up with germline, which may come from a read error. The chain combines TRBV28 with TRBJ2-3; D is uncertain. The CDR3 spans 11 residues. Germline assignment: CDR1 MDHEN and CDR2 SYDVKM. CDR3 region: CASSFSPPPDF. The CDR3 nucleotides read TGTGCCAGCAGTTTCTCTCCCCCCCCGGATTTT.

This clonotype was counted ten times or more. The V gene is TRBV5-1, the J gene TRBJ1-1; perhaps TRBD1 as D (6 bases). CDR1 is SGHRS and CDR2 is YFSETQ in the germline V gene. The germline V and J ends were trimmed by 4 bases and 4 bases, with 11 bases remaining between them. The CDR3 extends over 13 amino acids. In DNA form, the CDR3 reads TGCGCCAGCAGCCCAGCGGGGGCCACTGAAGCTTTCTTT. It is translated as CASSPAGATEAFF. Drawing the rest from reference TRBV5-1 and TRBJ1-1, the complete variable domain is KAGVTQTPRYLIKTRGQQVTLSCSPISGHRSVSWYQQTPGQGLQFLFEYFSETQRNKGNFPGRFSGRQFSNSRSEMNVSTLELGDSALYLCASSPAGATEAFFGQGTRLTVV.

The chain uses TRBV14 and TRBJ2-1; 9 nucleotides align to TRBD2. The length of the CDR3 is 17 residues. Trimming cost V 2 bases and J 0 bases; bases outside gene matches: 5. Germline CDR1 reads SGHDN; CDR2 reads FVKESK. The CDR3 reads CASSQLVSGSSYNEQFF. In DNA form, the CDR3 reads TGTGCCAGCAGCCAACTCGTTAGCGGGAGCTCCTACAATGAGCAGTTCTTC.

This clonotype was counted only a few times. This sequence joins TRBV6-5 and TRBJ1-1; D call uncertain. Trimming took 2 bases from V and 4 from J, leaving 11 bases between them. Germline assignment: CDR1 MNHEY and CDR2 SVGAGI. The length of the CDR3 is 14 residues. The chain's CDR3 is CASSYGEIATEAFF. DNA of the CDR3: TGTGCCAGCAGTTACGGGGAGATCGCCACTGAAGCTTTCTTT.

This clonotype showed up just a few times. Here the CDR3 DNA reads TGCGCCAGCAGCCGGGGGACAGGGGACAATCAGCCCCAGCATTTT. Translating gives CASSRGTGDNQPQHF. This rearrangement joins TRBV4-3 to TRBJ1-5; 10 bases fit TRBD1. Germline V lookup: CDR1 LGHNA, CDR2 YSLEER. With V trimmed by 4 bases and J by 3 bases, 3 bases remained unmatched. The CDR3 consists of 15 residues.

This clonotype was recorded many times. The V call is TRBV29-1, the J call TRBJ1-4, with D possibly being TRBD1 (6 bases). This CDR3 contains 13 residues. V lost 7 bases, J lost 4 bases, and 13 bases lay in between. Germline CDR1 is SQVTM and CDR2 is ANQGSEA. The CDR3 region has the DNA TGCAGCGCCGGGGACAACTTTAATGAAAAACTGTTTTTT. Translating gives CSAGDNFNEKLFF.

The CDR3 DNA reads as TGTGCCAGCAGTACCAACCATCCTGGGACAGATTACGAGCAGTACTTC. Translated, it gives CASSTNHPGTDYEQYF. The V call is TRBV6-2 or TRBV6-3, the J call TRBJ2-7, with 7 bases lining up with TRBD1. V shed 5 bases and J 4 bases; nucleotides not matched to a gene: 14. Per the germline V gene, CDR1 is MNHEY and CDR2 is SVGEGT. The CDR3 contains 16 residues.

The chain has TRBV20-1 and TRBJ2-7; no clear D. Trimming removed 8 bases at V and 4 bases at J, with 12 bases between. Germline V gene lookup returns CDR1 DFQATT and CDR2 SNEGSKA (reference sequence). CDR3 length: 11 amino acids. Here the CDR3 DNA reads TGCAGTCCGATGGACGGTTACGAGCAGTACTTC. Translation: CSPMDGYEQYF.

In DNA, the CDR3 is TGTGCCAGCAGCTTGTCAATTGTACGGACAGGGTTGGAGACCCAGTACTTC. This sequence encodes CASSLSIVRTGLETQYF. The rearrangement uses TRBV5-5 and TRBJ2-5, with 8 nucleotides matching TRBD1. V lost 1 base, J lost 5 bases, and 13 bases stayed unmatched. The CDR3 has 17 amino acids. Looked up from germline, CDR1 is SGHKS and CDR2 is YYEKEE (reference sequence).

This clonotype came up many times. The chain has TRBV6-2 or TRBV6-3 and TRBJ1-1; D gene uncertain. V was shortened by 4 bases and J by 6 bases, with 9 bases between the two germline ends. The CDR3 spans 12 residues. In germline, CDR1 is MNHEY, CDR2 SVGEGT. This CDR3 is CASSFGRAEAFF. The CDR3 region has the DNA TGTGCCAGCAGTTTCGGTAGGGCTGAAGCTTTCTTT.

The chain uses TRBV9 and TRBJ2-3, with D possibly being TRBD1 (6 bases). V was cut by 6 bases and J by 1 base, with 12 bases left in between. Germline loops: CDR1 SGDLS, CDR2 YYNGEE. CDR3 length: 14 residues. CDR3 nucleotides: TGTGCCAGCAATTCAGGGGCGGGCACAGATACGCAGTATTTT. Translation gives CASNSGAGTDTQYF.